This T cell receptor (beta chain) was sequenced in a study of patients and donors after allogeneic stem cell transplantation. Concerning this clonotype: The conserved phenylalanine or tryptophan normally closing the CDR3 is absent here, so this likely arose from a read error.

The CDR3 totals 11 residues. The V gene lost 7 bases and the J gene lost 5 bases, with 5 bases spanning the gap. A single record per CDR3 protein comes from TCRdb applying MiXCR to the RT-PCR reads. Seen here are approximately 160,000 distinct CDR3 sequences, approximately 25% observed once, and the top ten hold more than 25%. The sequenced sample consisted of blood, either unsorted or a sorted T cell fraction (not recorded which). V is TRBV12-3 or TRBV12-4 and J is TRBJ1-4; D gene unclear. This TCR was sampled from a human donor who was either an allogeneic HSCT recipient or a stem cell or donor lymphocyte infusion donor (not recorded which). It is not recorded whose cells these are; they may come from a transplant donor. CDR3 DNA: TGTGCCAGCAACCGAAATGAAAAACTGTTTATT. Translation gives CASNRNEKLFI.